A selection of T cell receptor beta chains follows, all from one sample in a study of cytomegalovirus exposure and HLA in healthy donors. Profiling relied on immunoSEQ multiplex PCR, and the TCRdb table lists in-frame clones only, not all of them. Of 75,000 to 90,000 clones listed, around 70% are singletons. Sequencing was done on a sample of PBMCs. The receptors come from a middle-aged woman in good health and CMV-seropositive. CDR3s include the opening cysteine and the closing phenylalanine or tryptophan. The order of the fields is J gene, D gene, V gene, clone size, CDR3 DNA, CDR3 protein. The D gene is left open where the match is weak. Clone size is stated in some rows and not others, as once, few, many or a class when expanded.

TRBJ2-5,TRBD2,TRBV4-3,NA,TGCGCCAGCAGCCGCAGGGAGGGGGAGACCCAGTACTTC,CASSRREGETQYF
TRBJ1-1,TRBD1,TRBV11-2,NA,TGTGCCAGCAGTAAAGGGACAGGGCAGGAGGCTTTCTTT,CASSKGTGQEAFF
TRBJ1-5,NA,TRBV7-2,few,TGTGCCAGCAGCTTATTACAGGGCCGTGAGCCCCAGCATTTT,CASSLLQGREPQHF
TRBJ1-2,NA,TRBV6-5,few,TGTGCCAGCAGTTCCGGGGGACGGATGAACTATGGCTACCCCTTC,CASSSGGRMNYGYPF
TRBJ2-1,TRBD2,TRBV12-5,few,TGTGCTAGTGTTACTAGCGGGGCCTACAATGAGCAGTTCTTC,CASVTSGAYNEQFF
TRBJ1-2,NA,TRBV6-6,NA,TGTGCCAGCAGTTCCGACCCGGGACTAGGAGGCTATGGCTACACCTTC,CASSSDPGLGGYGYTF
TRBJ1-1,NA,TRBV5-4,few,TGTGCCAGCAGCTTAATGGGCGCCAACACTGAAGCTTTCTTT,CASSLMGANTEAFF
TRBJ2-5,TRBD1,TRBV4-3,NA,TGCGCCAGCAGCCGAAACGGACAGGCAGAAGAGACCCAGTACTTC,CASSRNGQAEETQYF
TRBJ1-1,NA,TRBV6-1,NA,TGTGCCAGCAGCCGAACGGGGAGCGGTGAAGCTTTCTTT,CASSRTGSGEAFF
TRBJ2-7,NA,TRBV7-8,NA,TGTGCCAGCAGCTTAACATCCCAGAAGTACGAGCAGTACTTC,CASSLTSQKYEQYF
TRBJ2-1,TRBD2,TRBV7-9,once,TGTGCCAGCAGCCTCGGCGGGACTATTGGGGACAATGAGCAGTTCTTC,CASSLGGTIGDNEQFF
TRBJ2-1,NA,TRBV5-1,many,TGCGCCAGCAGCTGGGGACTGGGAGAGTCAGGTGAGCAGTTCTTC,CASSWGLGESGEQFF
TRBJ1-5,NA,TRBV9,NA,TGTGCCAGCAGCGCTGGACAGAATGTTCAGCCCCAGCATTTT,CASSAGQNVQPQHF
TRBJ2-5,NA,TRBV11-2,few,TGTGCCAGCTCGAGAGAACCAATTAGAGAGACCCAGTACTTC,CASSREPIRETQYF
TRBJ1-5,NA,TRBV25-1,NA,TGTGCCAGCAGTGAATGGGAGGGGAATCAGCCCCAGCATTTT,CASSEWEGNQPQHF
TRBJ2-1,TRBD2,TRBV5-1,NA,TGCGCCAGCAGCTTGGCTCACGGGACTAGAGATAATGAGCAGTTCTTC,CASSLAHGTRDNEQFF
TRBJ2-1,TRBD2,TRBV4-2,NA,TGTGCCAGCAGCCAAGAAGCCGGACTAGCGGGATACAATGAGCAGTTCTTC,CASSQEAGLAGYNEQFF
TRBJ2-7,TRBD1,TRBV19,once,TGTGCCAGTAGTATCGGCGGGACAGGGGGATCAAATTCGGGGGAGCAGTACTTC,CASSIGGTGGSNSGEQYF
TRBJ1-1,NA,TRBV18,NA,TGTGCCAGCTCACCAACCCGGGGGGGCTTCGACACTGAAGCTTTCTTT,CASSPTRGGFDTEAFF
TRBJ2-1,NA,TRBV4-1,few,TGCGCCAGCATGCAACAGGGCCCCCACAATGAGCAGTTCTTC,CASMQQGPHNEQFF
TRBJ2-3,NA,TRBV27,NA,TGTGCCAGCGCTCCGGGATCCCTAGCGGATACGCAGTATTTT,CASAPGSLADTQYF
TRBJ2-5,TRBD2,TRBV28,NA,TGTGCCAGCAGTTTAGCGGGGACTATCCTACAAGAGACCCAGTACTTC,CASSLAGTILQETQYF
TRBJ1-5,NA,TRBV19,NA,TGTGCCAGCCGACAGGTCTCCCAAAATCAGCCCCAGCATTTT,CASRQVSQNQPQHF
TRBJ1-4,NA,TRBV6-1,NA,TGTGCCAGCAGTGAACAGCGGGGTGGCGAAAAACTGTTTTTT,CASSEQRGGEKLFF
TRBJ1-1,NA,TRBV10-2,NA,TGCGCCAGCAGTGGAACAGACGGGGCTGAAGCTTTCTTT,CASSGTDGAEAFF
TRBJ2-1,TRBD2,TRBV7-6,NA,TGTGCCAGCAGCTCCGGTACTAGCGGGGGGGGAAATGAGCAGTTCTTC,CASSSGTSGGGNEQFF
TRBJ2-5,TRBD1,TRBV7-2,NA,TGTGCCAGCAGCTTATACAGGGGCGCCCAAGAGACCCAGTACTTC,CASSLYRGAQETQYF
TRBJ1-1,NA,TRBV18,NA,TGTGCCAGCTCACCATCACAGAACACTGAAGCTCTCTTT,CASSPSQNTEALF
TRBJ2-7,TRBD1,TRBV29-1,few,TGCAGCGTTGGGGGAGGACAGGGGCGAGTCTTC,CSVGGGQGRVF
TRBJ1-2,NA,TRBV9,large,NA,CASSVGGGTGVF
TRBJ2-1,TRBD2,TRBV5-6,NA,TGTGCCAGCAGCTTGGATCCTAGCGGATACAATGAGCAGTTCTTC,CASSLDPSGYNEQFF
TRBJ1-2,TRBD1,TRBV29-1,NA,TGCAGCGTTTCCCTCGGACAGGGGAATAACTATGGCTACACCTTC,CSVSLGQGNNYGYTF
TRBJ1-4,NA,TRBV7-4,NA,TGTGCCAGCAGACGACAGGAAAAACTGTTTTTT,CASRRQEKLFF
TRBJ2-5,NA,TRBV30,NA,TGTGCCTGGAGGCAGGGAGGCGAGACCCAGTACTTC,CAWRQGGETQYF
TRBJ2-2,TRBD1,TRBV6-6,NA,TGTCGATCGGGACAGGGGGTTACCGGGGAGCTGTTTTTT,CRSGQGVTGELFF
TRBJ2-5,NA,TRBV6-1,once,TGTGCCAGCAGTGAGGGGGGTACCAAAGAGACCCAGTACTTC,CASSEGGTKETQYF
TRBJ2-1,TRBD2,TRBV6-5,NA,TGTGCCACCCGGGGACTAGCGGGAGAGAGTGAGCAGTTCTTC,CATRGLAGESEQFF
TRBJ2-2,TRBD2,TRBV19,NA,TGTGCCAGTAGTATATCCAGACTAGCGGGGGGCCTTAACACCGGGGAGCTGTTTTTT,CASSISRLAGGLNTGELFF
TRBJ1-2,NA,TRBV7-2,NA,TGTGCCAGCAGCTTAGATCTTCGGTTTGGCTACACCTTC,CASSLDLRFGYTF
TRBJ2-1,NA,TRBV7-2,NA,TGTGCCAGCAGCTGGGGACTCCTGGCGAGCAATGAGCAGTTCTTC,CASSWGLLASNEQFF
TRBJ2-4,TRBD1,TRBV4-1,NA,TGCGCCAGCAGCCAATCGACAGGGGATTGGAACATTCAGTACTTC,CASSQSTGDWNIQYF
TRBJ2-5,TRBD2,TRBV2,NA,TGTGCCAGCAGTGTCCCGCTTACGGGCGGGGGTTCCAAAGAGACCCAGTACTTC,CASSVPLTGGGSKETQYF
TRBJ2-2,TRBD1,TRBV19,NA,TGTGCCAGCGGGACAGGGCTCAACACCGGGGAGCTGTTTTTT,CASGTGLNTGELFF
TRBJ2-7,TRBD2,TRBV29-1,NA,TGCAGCGTTGTCGGAGCGGGGGGACGCGAGCAGTACTTC,CSVVGAGGREQYF
TRBJ2-4,TRBD2,TRBV6-1,NA,TGTGCCAGCCTCTGGCGGGAGGCCTCCAAAAACATTCAGTACTTC,CASLWREASKNIQYF
TRBJ2-3,NA,TRBV5-1,few,TGCGCCAGCGGAACACAAGGGGGTATAATGGATACGCAGTATTTT,CASGTQGGIMDTQYF
TRBJ1-1,TRBD1,TRBV29-1,NA,TGCAGCGTTGATCCGGGACAGGGGAAGGCTTTCTTT,CSVDPGQGKAFF
TRBJ2-7,TRBD2,TRBV6-1,NA,TGTGCCACCAAATCTAGCGGGCCCTTCTACGAGCAGTACTTC,CATKSSGPFYEQYF
TRBJ2-5,TRBD2,TRBV7-9,NA,TGTGCCAGCAGCTTCTCTAGCGGGAGTCACCAAGAGACCCAGTACTTC,CASSFSSGSHQETQYF
TRBJ1-5,NA,TRBV5-8,NA,TGTGCCAGCAACCATCAGGGGTCTCAGCCCCAGCATTTT,CASNHQGSQPQHF
TRBJ2-7,NA,TRBV29-1,NA,TGCAGCGTTGGAGAGGTGGGGACTCTCTACGAGCAGTACTTC,CSVGEVGTLYEQYF
TRBJ1-2,NA,TRBV6-5,NA,TGTGCCAGCAGTAGAACCGGCGCGACAGACTATGGCTACACCTTC,CASSRTGATDYGYTF
TRBJ1-2,TRBD1,TRBV30,NA,TGTGCCTGGAAAGGGGTAAACAGGGGGCTTGGCTACACCTTC,CAWKGVNRGLGYTF
TRBJ1-2,NA,TRBV7-9,once,TGTGCCAGCAGCTTAGCGCTAGGGGTCTATGGCTACACCTTC,CASSLALGVYGYTF
TRBJ2-2,NA,TRBV27,once,TGTGCCAGCAGTTTATCCGGGGAAATTATAACCGGGGAGCTGTTTTTT,CASSLSGEIITGELFF
TRBJ2-1,TRBD2,TRBV5-1,NA,TGCGCCAGCAGCTTGCGTAGCGGGAGCCATGAGCAGTTCTTC,CASSLRSGSHEQFF
TRBJ2-1,TRBD2,TRBV27,NA,TGTGCCAGCAGTAAAAGACTAGCGGGGGTTCTCAATGAGCAGTTCTTC,CASSKRLAGVLNEQFF
TRBJ2-7,NA,TRBV27,NA,TGTGCCAGCGCCGCCGAGGGTCCTCCCTACGAGCAGTACTTC,CASAAEGPPYEQYF
TRBJ2-7,NA,TRBV7-2,NA,TGTGCCAGCAGCTTCCTCTACGAGCAGTACTTC,CASSFLYEQYF